The 32 T cell receptor beta chains presented below share a single source sample, sequenced in a study of radiotherapy plus CTLA-4 blockade in lung cancer. Some clones are missing from TCRdb's copy, which holds only in-frame ones; the method was immunoSEQ multiplex PCR. The table records some 110,000 clones, about 84% of them present only once. Source: peripheral blood, taken from a patient treated with radiotherapy plus ipilimumab. The receptors stem from a human donor with non-small cell lung cancer that progressed on radiotherapy plus ipilimumab. Some clones in this sample may be carry-over from other donors' samples.

The chain couples TRBV6-1 to TRBJ1-2; no firm D call. This CDR3 region has 14 residues. The V gene lost 1 base and the J gene lost 8 bases, with 14 bases spanning the gap. Germline V CDR1 and CDR2: MNHNS, SASEGT. The CDR3 is CASSEVRGGRGYTF. In nucleotides, the CDR3 is TGTGCCAGCAGTGAAGTTCGGGGAGGCAGGGGCTACACCTTC.

J is TRBJ1-5 and V is TRBV27; 9 positions agree with TRBD1. The CDR3 spans 14 residues. With V trimmed by 5 bases and J by 7 bases, 6 bases remained unmatched. The germline gives CDR1 MNHEY, CDR2 SMNVEV (reference sequence). Written as DNA, the CDR3 is TGTGCCAGCAGTATACAGGGGGCTCGGCAGCCCCAGCATTTT. This codes for CASSIQGARQPQHF.

J is TRBJ2-1 and V is TRBV7-2; TRBD1 might be the D (5 bases). The germline V gene encodes CDR1 SGHTA and CDR2 FQGNSA. The CDR3 contains 15 residues. The V and J ends lost 9 bases and 6 bases respectively, with 21 bases between them. DNA for the CDR3: TGTGCCAGTGATCACAACCCGTGGCAGGGCAATGAGCAGTTCTTC. Its translation is CASDHNPWQGNEQFF.

The chain employs TRBV4-3 and TRBJ2-7; unclear D gene. Trimming removed 1 base from V and 2 bases from J, with 12 bases in between. The CDR3 covers 15 residues. The germline V gene has CDR1 LGHNA and CDR2 YSLEER. The CDR3 spells CASSQAVGSPYEQYF. For the CDR3, the DNA is TGCGCCAGCAGCCAAGCTGTGGGCAGCCCCTACGAGCAGTACTTC.

The V call is TRBV5-1, the J call TRBJ2-4, with D possibly matching TRBD1 (5 bases). There are 15 residues in the CDR3. CDR1 is SGHRS, CDR2 YFSETQ, per germline. The V end lost 0 bases, the J end lost 5 bases, and 12 bases lay between the germline ends. The CDR3 loop reads CASSLVAGPQNIQYF. Here the CDR3 DNA reads TGCGCCAGCAGCTTGGTTGCAGGGCCCCAAAACATTCAGTACTTC.

The rearrangement links TRBV6-1 to TRBJ1-2; TRBD1 might be the D (6 bases). Looked up from germline, CDR1 is MNHNS and CDR2 is SASEGT. V was cut by 4 bases and J by 4 bases, with 13 bases left in between. The CDR3 sequence is 14 residues long. This chain's CDR3 is CASSGQVPVYGYTF. The CDR3 DNA reads TGTGCCAGCAGTGGACAGGTTCCCGTCTATGGCTACACCTTC.

This clone was recorded once. The gene calls are TRBV11-2 and TRBJ2-3; no reliable D call. Germline V gene sequence: CDR1 SGHAT, CDR2 FQNNGV. With 6 bases removed from V and 2 bases from J, the gap between germline ends came to 9 bases. The CDR3 has 13 amino acids. CDR3 DNA sequence: TGTGCCAGCAGTTCCCTAGACACAGATACGCAGTATTTT. It specifies CASSSLDTDTQYF.

CDR3 loop: CASSLDWNYGYTF. The CDR3 DNA reads as TGCGCCAGCAGCTTGGACTGGAACTATGGCTACACCTTC. The rearrangement joins TRBV5-1 to TRBJ1-2; D gene unclear. Germline CDR1 SGHRS, CDR2 YFSETQ. This CDR3 contains 13 residues. V lost 0 bases to trimming and J lost 2 bases, with 5 bases between them.

This chain joins TRBV18 and TRBJ1-2; D ambiguous. CDR1 and CDR2 from the germline V gene are KGHSH and LQKENI. Trimming removed 5 bases from V and 1 base from J, with 14 bases in between. There are 15 residues in the CDR3. The CDR3 sequence: CASSSSQRDNYGYTF. The CDR3, as DNA: TGTGCCAGCTCATCAAGTCAGAGGGATAACTATGGCTACACCTTC. Filled out from reference TRBV18 and TRBJ1-2, the complete variable domain reads NAGVMQNPRHLVRRRGQEARLRCSPMKGHSHVYWYRQLPEEGLKFMVYLQKENIIDESGMPKERFSAEFPKEGPSILRIQQVVRGDSAAYFCASSSSQRDNYGYTFGSGTRLTVV.

This sequence joins TRBV11-2 and TRBJ1-5, with 7 bases fitting TRBD1. CDR3 length: 14 residues. With 5 bases clipped from V and 6 bases from J, the junction kept 7 bases outside the gene matches. CDR1 SGHAT and CDR2 FQNNGV come from the germline V gene. The CDR3 bases are TGTGCCAGCAGCCCTACAGGGGTAACTCAGCCCCAGCATTTT. It translates to CASSPTGVTQPQHF.

The rearrangement joins TRBV28 to TRBJ2-7, with a possible D match to TRBD1 (5 bases). This CDR3 comprises 15 residues. Trimming cost V 4 bases and J 4 bases, with 17 bases left between them. Germline V gene lookup returns CDR1 MDHEN and CDR2 SYDVKM. The CDR3 DNA follows: TGTGCCAGCAGTTCCCCCTGGGCAGGGTATTACGAGCAGTACTTC. This codes for CASSSPWAGYYEQYF.

The J gene is TRBJ2-5, the V gene TRBV2, with 7 bases matching TRBD1. The CDR3 is made up of 16 amino acids. The germline V gene has CDR1 SNHLY and CDR2 FYNNEI. V shed 10 bases and J 5 bases; nucleotides not matched to a gene: 19. The CDR3 DNA is TGTGCCATTTCATCGACAGGGTGGGAGACGGCTGAGACCCAGTACTTC. It is translated as CAISSTGWETAETQYF. The complete variable domain, with remaining parts taken from reference TRBV2 and TRBJ2-5, reads EPEVTQTPSHQVTQMGQEVILRCVPISNHLYFYWYRQILGQKVEFLVSFYNNEISEKSEIFDDQFSVERPDGSNFTLKIRSTKLEDSAMYFCAISSTGWETAETQYFGPGTRLLVL.

The genes are TRBV6-6 and TRBJ1-5; D remains ambiguous. There are 13 residues in the CDR3. Trimming took off 6 bases at V and 3 bases at J, with 9 bases between the two ends. Germline-derived CDR1 and CDR2 are MNHNY and SVGAGI (reference sequence). In DNA, the CDR3 is TGTGCCAGCAGCGAACCATTCAATCAGCCCCAGCATTTT. Amino acids: CASSEPFNQPQHF.

The V and J genes are TRBV13 and TRBJ2-3, with 7 nucleotides matching TRBD1. The ends lost 4 bases at V and 3 bases at J; junction bases unmatched: 4. CDR3 length: 14 amino acids. CDR1 and CDR2 from the germline V gene are PRHDT and FYEKMQ (reference sequence). CDR3 amino acids: CASSYRGRTDTQYF. In DNA form, the CDR3 reads TGTGCCAGCAGCTACAGGGGAAGGACAGATACGCAGTATTTT.

V gene TRBV27 combines with J gene TRBJ1-3; maybe TRBD1 (5 bases). Deletions cut 8 bases from V and 3 bases from J, with 17 bases between. Germline values: CDR1 MNHEY, CDR2 SMNVEV (reference sequence). The CDR3 has 15 residues. CDR3 coding DNA: TGTGCCAGCGGGTACCTGCAGGGCGGTGGAAACACCATATATTTT. Protein product: CASGYLQGGGNTIYF.

Notes on this clone: The sample contains more than one DNA sequence encoding this CDR3. The genes are TRBV7-2 and TRBJ1-1; D call uncertain. CDR3 length: 15 amino acids. Germline CDR1 SGHTA, CDR2 FQGNSA. V lost 0 bases and J 0 bases, leaving 8 bases between the germline ends. Here the CDR3 reads CASSLAGGMNTEAFF. In nucleotides, the CDR3 is TGTGCCAGCAGCTTAGCCGGAGGAATGAACACTGAAGCTTTCTTT.

This sequence joins TRBV11-3 and TRBJ2-1; either TRBD1 or TRBD2 may supply D (5 bases each). The CDR3 has 13 residues. Trimming removed 3 bases from V and 7 bases from J, with 10 bases in between. Germline lookup yields CDR1 SGHNT and CDR2 YENEEA. Here the CDR3 DNA reads TGTGCCAGCAGCTTGGGACCCGGGAATGAGCAGTTCTTC. It is translated as CASSLGPGNEQFF. The variable domain in full, completed from reference TRBV11-3 and TRBJ2-1, reads EAGVVQSPRYKIIEKKQPVAFWCNPISGHNTLYWYLQNLGQGPELLIRYENEEAVDDSQLPKDRFSAERLKGVDSTLKIQPAELGDSAVYLCASSLGPGNEQFFGPGTRLTVL.

The chain carries TRBV5-1 and TRBJ2-5; D may be TRBD2 (7 bases). CDR3 length: 15 amino acids. V was shortened by 1 base and J by 3 bases, with 13 bases between the two germline ends. Germline CDR1 reads SGHRS; CDR2 reads YFSETQ. CDR3 sequence: CASSLRGAREETQYF. CDR3 sequence (DNA): TGCGCCAGCAGCTTGCGGGGGGCCCGCGAAGAGACCCAGTACTTC.

This clone occurred once. V gene TRBV15 combines with J gene TRBJ2-1; no firm D call. With 2 bases removed from V and 6 bases from J, the gap between germline ends came to 8 bases. In germline, CDR1 is LNHNV, CDR2 YYDKDF (reference sequence). This CDR3 has 13 amino acids. The CDR3 here is CATSRHRLNEQFF. CDR3 DNA: TGTGCCACCAGCAGACACAGACTCAATGAGCAGTTCTTC. The variable domain in full, with the rest retrieved from reference TRBV15 and TRBJ2-1, is DAMVIQNPRYQVTQFGKPVTLSCSQTLNHNVMYWYQQKSSQAPKLLFHYYDKDFNNEADTPDNFQSRRPNTSFCFLDIRSPGLGDTAMYLCATSRHRLNEQFFGPGTRLTVL.

The chain employs TRBV7-2 and TRBJ1-3; 7 nucleotides align to TRBD1. This CDR3 comprises 14 residues. The J segment lost 6 bases and the V segment lost 2 bases, leaving 4 bases of the junction unmatched. Germline CDR1 reads SGHTA; CDR2 reads FQGNSA. The DNA for the CDR3 is TGTGCCAGCAGCTTAAGAGGGGGCGAAAACACCATATATTTT. Amino acids: CASSLRGGENTIYF.

CDR3 in DNA: TGTGCCAGCAGACAGGGGGCGTCCCTCCGGGAAGCTTTCTTT. Protein: CASRQGASLREAFF. The rearrangement uses TRBV11-1 and TRBJ1-1, with 9 bases that match TRBD1. Germline V CDR1 and CDR2: SGHAT, FQDESV (reference sequence). V lost 6 bases to trimming and J lost 8 bases; unmatched junction nucleotides: 10. This CDR3 comprises 14 residues.

The chain combines TRBV4-3 with TRBJ2-2, with D maybe TRBD1 (5 bases). V shed 3 bases and J shed 0 bases, with 11 bases lying between them. The germline gives CDR1 LGHNA, CDR2 YSLEER. The CDR3 loop spans 16 amino acids. CDR3 loop: CASSQVGHANTGELFF. The CDR3 nucleotides are TGCGCCAGCAGCCAGGTGGGGCACGCGAACACCGGGGAGCTGTTTTTT.

The chain couples TRBV6-5 to TRBJ2-3; D gene ambiguous. Germline V lookup: CDR1 MNHEY, CDR2 SVGAGI. With 2 bases removed from V and 2 bases from J, the gap between germline ends came to 8 bases. The CDR3 has 14 residues. Here the CDR3 reads CASSYLGPTDTQYF. The CDR3 nucleotides read TGTGCCAGCAGTTACCTAGGGCCCACAGATACGCAGTATTTT.

This rearrangement joins TRBV11-3 to TRBJ2-7; tentatively, D is TRBD1 or TRBD2 (5 bases each). The germline V and J ends were trimmed by 4 bases and 0 bases, with 10 bases remaining between them. This CDR3 comprises 14 residues. The V gene's germline CDR1 is SGHNT and CDR2 YENEEA. Here the CDR3 DNA reads TGTGCCAGCAGCTCGGGACCGAACTCCTACGAGCAGTACTTC. This gives the protein CASSSGPNSYEQYF.

V gene TRBV9 combines with J gene TRBJ1-2; D may be TRBD1 (6 bases). Germline V gene data show CDR1 as SGDLS and CDR2 as YYNGEE. V was pared by 2 bases and J by 8 bases, with 16 bases between. The CDR3 contains 14 residues. The CDR3 DNA follows: TGTGCCAGCAGCGTTCAGGGACAATCTTGGGGCTACACCTTC. Translated, it gives CASSVQGQSWGYTF. Complete variable domain (other parts from reference TRBV9 and TRBJ1-2): DSGVTQTPKHLITATGQRVTLRCSPRSGDLSVYWYQQSLDQGLQFLIQYYNGEERAKGNILERFSAQQFPDLHSELNLSSLELGDSALYFCASSVQGQSWGYTFGSGTRLTVV.

The chain combines TRBV6-4 with TRBJ2-1, with D possibly matching TRBD2 (6 bases). The CDR3 runs to 14 residues. Germline V gene data show CDR1 as MRHNA and CDR2 as SNTAGT. The V and J ends lost 3 bases and 6 bases respectively, with 12 bases between them. The DNA for the CDR3 is TGTGCCAGCAGTGAGGCTAGCGCGAGCAATGAGCAGTTCTTC. It yields the protein CASSEASASNEQFF.

The chain links TRBV6-5 to TRBJ2-1; 11 positions agree with TRBD2. CDR1 is MNHEY, CDR2 SVGAGI, per germline. V trimming: 7 bases; J trimming: 7 bases; junction bases outside the gene matches: 9. The CDR3 is made up of 15 amino acids. The CDR3: CASTSLAGGRNEQFF. The CDR3 coding sequence is TGTGCCAGCACCTCTCTAGCGGGGGGAAGGAATGAGCAGTTCTTC.

This clone was seen a handful of times. V and J are TRBV7-3 and TRBJ1-4, with D hard to call. Germline CDR1 is SGHTA and CDR2 is FQGTGA. The CDR3 sequence is 16 residues long. V gave up 5 bases and J gave up 8 bases, with 21 bases separating them. CDR3 sequence: CASSLNLGGVKEKLFF. The CDR3 DNA sequence: TGTGCCAGCAGCCTAAACCTAGGAGGCGTAAAGGAAAAACTGTTTTTT.

The J gene is TRBJ2-3, the V gene TRBV29-1; no clear D gene. This CDR3 comprises 13 residues. V was clipped by 1 base and J by 8 bases, with 13 bases between them. From germline, CDR1 is SQVTM and CDR2 ANQGSEA. The CDR3 loop is CSVEVVGSGTQYF. The CDR3 DNA is TGCAGCGTTGAAGTGGTAGGGTCTGGTACGCAGTATTTT.

This rearrangement joins TRBV19 to TRBJ1-5; weak D call: TRBD1 (6 bases). CDR3 length: 15 amino acids. The germline V and J ends were trimmed by 5 bases and 7 bases, with 18 bases remaining between them. Looked up from germline, CDR1 is LNHDA and CDR2 is SQIVND (reference sequence). The CDR3 DNA follows: TGTGCCAGTAGTCGCCCAGGGGAGGTTAGGCAGCCCCAGCATTTT. Translating it yields CASSRPGEVRQPQHF. The whole variable domain, remainder taken from reference TRBV19 and TRBJ1-5, is DGGITQSPKYLFRKEGQNVTLSCEQNLNHDAMYWYRQDPGQGLRLIYYSQIVNDFQKGDIAEGYSVSREKKESFPLTVTSAQKNPTAFYLCASSRPGEVRQPQHFGDGTRLSIL.

This clone was seen a single time. The V and J genes are TRBV5-1 and TRBJ2-1, with a weak D call TRBD1 (6 bases). V gave up 0 bases and J gave up 8 bases, with 12 bases separating them. The CDR3 extends over 14 amino acids. Germline CDR1 and CDR2: SGHRS and YFSETQ. CDR3 sequence reads: CASSLVGTLDEQFF. CDR3 sequence (DNA): TGCGCCAGCAGCTTGGTCGGGACACTCGATGAGCAGTTCTTC.

The J gene is TRBJ2-3, the V gene TRBV28, with a weak D call TRBD1 (6 bases). Germline loops: CDR1 MDHEN, CDR2 SYDVKM. The CDR3 runs 16 residues. V was trimmed by 6 bases and J by 1 base, leaving 17 bases between them. Here the CDR3 reads CASRRSRDMGTDTQYF. CDR3 DNA: TGTGCCAGCAGGCGTAGCCGGGACATGGGCACAGATACGCAGTATTTT.